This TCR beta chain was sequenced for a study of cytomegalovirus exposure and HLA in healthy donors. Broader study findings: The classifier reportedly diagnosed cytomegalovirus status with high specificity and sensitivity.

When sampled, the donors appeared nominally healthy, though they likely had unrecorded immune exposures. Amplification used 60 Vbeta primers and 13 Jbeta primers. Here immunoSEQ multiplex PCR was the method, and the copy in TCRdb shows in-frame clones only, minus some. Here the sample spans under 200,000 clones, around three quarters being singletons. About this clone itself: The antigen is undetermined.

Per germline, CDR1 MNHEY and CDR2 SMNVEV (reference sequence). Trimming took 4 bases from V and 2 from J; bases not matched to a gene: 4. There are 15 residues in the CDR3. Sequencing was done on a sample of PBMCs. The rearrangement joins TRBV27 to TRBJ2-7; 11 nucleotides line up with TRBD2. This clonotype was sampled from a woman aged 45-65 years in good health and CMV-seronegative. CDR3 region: CASSYLAGGPYEQYF. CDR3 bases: TGTGCCAGCAGTTATCTAGCGGGGGGACCCTACGAGCAGTACTTC.